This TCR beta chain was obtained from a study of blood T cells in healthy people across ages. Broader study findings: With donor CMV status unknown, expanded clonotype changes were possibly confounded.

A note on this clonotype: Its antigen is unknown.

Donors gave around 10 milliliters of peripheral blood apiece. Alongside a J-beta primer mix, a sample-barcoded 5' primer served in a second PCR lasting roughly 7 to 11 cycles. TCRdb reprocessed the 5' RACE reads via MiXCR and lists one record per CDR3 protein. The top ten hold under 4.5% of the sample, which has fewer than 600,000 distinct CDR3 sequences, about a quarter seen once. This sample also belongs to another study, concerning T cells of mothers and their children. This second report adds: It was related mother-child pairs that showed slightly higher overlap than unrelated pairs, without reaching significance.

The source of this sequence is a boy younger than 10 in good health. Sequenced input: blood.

CDR3 in amino acids: CASSYSSLDRNIQYF. DNA of the CDR3: TGTGCCAGCAGTTACTCGAGCCTCGACAGAAACATTCAGTACTTC. The chain recombines TRBV6-6 with TRBJ2-4; tentatively, D is TRBD1 (5 bases). CDR1 MNHNY and CDR2 SVGAGI come from the germline V gene (reference sequence). Trimming removed 0 bases from V and 6 bases from J, with 12 bases in between. The CDR3 totals 15 residues.